The TCR beta chain described here comes from a study of shared clonotypes between healthy human individuals. CDR3 size: 15 residues. Germline CDR1 is SGHKS and CDR2 is YYEKEE (reference sequence). The trim removed 4 bases at V and 10 bases at J, leaving 9 bases unmatched. General study results and limits: A few donors had about 5.1% of their naive CD4 clonotypes in common.

The assay was immunoSEQ multiplex PCR, and TCRdb's table has in-frame clones only and misses some. Of more than 2 million clones listed, 90% to 96% were seen once; the top ten hold roughly 0.13%. Comment on this clone: Antigen: not known.

J is TRBJ1-3 and V is TRBV5-5, with TRBD1 matching over 12 bases. The sequenced sample was naive CD4+ T cells sorted from blood. Indicated subset: CD45RA+ positively selected. This TCR came from a man aged 18 to 30 in good health. DNA for the CDR3: TGTGCCAGCAGCGAGGAGGGACAGGGGGCTCGAACCATATATTTT. Encoded protein: CASSEEGQGARTIYF.